The rows below give T cell receptor beta chains drawn from one sample of a study of blood T cell repertoires in COVID-19. Assay: immunoSEQ multiplex PCR; the TCRdb copy retains only in-frame clones and omits some. Of fewer than 400,000 clones in the sample, around 84% were seen once. The sample consisted of PBMCs or T cells enriched from blood (not recorded which). Source of these receptors: a man aged 25-45 years who had recovered from COVID-19. CDR3s include the opening cysteine and the closing phenylalanine or tryptophan. The order of the fields is CDR3 protein, CDR3 DNA, clone size, V gene, J gene, D gene. A D gene is named only where the DNA matches it firmly. The listing skips clone size in some rows; elsewhere it reads once, few, many or a size class.

CDR3 protein: CASSGPGHSYEQYF
CDR3 DNA: TGTGCCAGCAGCGGGCCGGGACACTCCTACGAGCAGTACTTC
clone size: .
V gene: TRBV5-4
J gene: TRBJ2-7
D gene: .

CDR3 protein: CASTWTVNEQFF
CDR3 DNA: TGTGCCAGCACGTGGACAGTGAATGAGCAGTTCTTC
clone size: .
V gene: TRBV2
J gene: TRBJ2-1
D gene: .

CDR3 protein: CASSPLSGLATNEKLFF
CDR3 DNA: TGTGCCAGCTCACCACTATCAGGGTTAGCAACTAATGAAAAACTGTTTTTT
clone size: once
V gene: TRBV18
J gene: TRBJ1-4
D gene: .

CDR3 protein: CASSLAEQYSGANVLTF
CDR3 DNA: TGCGCCAGCAGCTTGGCCGAACAGTACTCTGGGGCCAACGTCCTGACTTTC
clone size: .
V gene: TRBV5-1
J gene: TRBJ2-6
D gene: .

CDR3 protein: CASSSHRGEQFF
CDR3 DNA: TGCGCCAGCAGCTCACACAGGGGAGAGCAGTTCTTC
clone size: few
V gene: TRBV5-1
J gene: TRBJ2-1
D gene: TRBD1

CDR3 protein: CASSPLRPPEAFF
CDR3 DNA: TGTGCCAGCAGCCCGCTGCGGCCCCCTGAAGCTTTCTTT
clone size: .
V gene: TRBV9
J gene: TRBJ1-1
D gene: .

CDR3 protein: CASSVVSEAFF
CDR3 DNA: TGTGCCAGCAGCGTAGTATCTGAAGCTTTCTTT
clone size: .
V gene: TRBV2
J gene: TRBJ1-1
D gene: .

CDR3 protein: CASSRDRGGETQYF
CDR3 DNA: TGCGCCAGCAGCCGGGACAGGGGAGGTGAGACCCAGTACTTC
clone size: once
V gene: TRBV5-1
J gene: TRBJ2-5
D gene: TRBD1

CDR3 protein: CASSLVEGAQRKLFF
CDR3 DNA: TGTGCCAGCAGCTTAGTGGAGGGCGCGCAGCGAAAACTGTTTTTT
clone size: .
V gene: TRBV7-8
J gene: TRBJ1-4
D gene: .

CDR3 protein: CATNQGWESHYGYTF
CDR3 DNA: TGTGCCACCAACCAGGGATGGGAATCGCACTATGGCTACACCTTC
clone size: few
V gene: TRBV24-1
J gene: TRBJ1-2
D gene: .

CDR3 protein: CASTDHSSGANVLTF
CDR3 DNA: TGTGCCAGCACAGACCACAGCTCTGGGGCCAACGTCCTGACTTTC
clone size: .
V gene: TRBV4-2
J gene: TRBJ2-6
D gene: .

CDR3 protein: CASSLRLGRDLEKLFF
CDR3 DNA: TGTGCCAGCAGTTTACGTTTGGGCAGGGATTTAGAAAAACTGTTTTTT
clone size: .
V gene: TRBV27
J gene: TRBJ1-4
D gene: .

CDR3 protein: CASSDMRTSGVQETQYF
CDR3 DNA: TGTGCCAGCAGTGATATGAGGACTAGCGGGGTCCAAGAGACCCAGTACTTC
clone size: .
V gene: TRBV28
J gene: TRBJ2-5
D gene: TRBD2

CDR3 protein: CASSPGTGNGYTF
CDR3 DNA: TGTGCCAGCAGTCCCGGGACAGGGAACGGCTACACCTTC
clone size: .
V gene: TRBV12-3/TRBV12-4
J gene: TRBJ1-2
D gene: TRBD1

CDR3 protein: CATSGTGTSDEQFF
CDR3 DNA: TGTGCCACCAGCGGAACCGGGACTAGTGATGAGCAGTTCTTC
clone size: few
V gene: TRBV15
J gene: TRBJ2-1
D gene: TRBD2

CDR3 protein: CASRMGGEGYTF
CDR3 DNA: TGTGCCAGCAGAATGGGGGGGGAGGGCTACACCTTC
clone size: .
V gene: TRBV27
J gene: TRBJ1-2
D gene: .

CDR3 protein: CASSTGDSSGNTIYF
CDR3 DNA: TGTGCCAGCAGCACAGGGGATAGCTCTGGAAACACCATATATTTT
clone size: .
V gene: TRBV6-1
J gene: TRBJ1-3
D gene: TRBD1

CDR3 protein: CASRPRRVPGGITDTQYF
CDR3 DNA: TGTGCCAGCAGGCCAAGGCGGGTCCCCGGGGGAATCACAGATACGCAGTATTTT
clone size: .
V gene: TRBV27
J gene: TRBJ2-3
D gene: .

CDR3 protein: CASSGGVGSPLHF
CDR3 DNA: TGTGCCAGCAGCGGCGGGGTTGGTTCACCCCTCCACTTT
clone size: .
V gene: TRBV9
J gene: TRBJ1-6
D gene: .

CDR3 protein: CASSIGTGNTGELFF
CDR3 DNA: TGTGCCAGTAGTATAGGGACAGGGAACACCGGGGAGCTGTTTTTT
clone size: .
V gene: TRBV19
J gene: TRBJ2-2
D gene: TRBD1

CDR3 protein: CASSVATGTSGNNEQFF
CDR3 DNA: TGCGCCAGCAGCGTGGCAACTGGGACTAGCGGAAACAATGAGCAGTTCTTC
clone size: .
V gene: TRBV5-1
J gene: TRBJ2-1
D gene: TRBD2

CDR3 protein: CASSEAAAPCF
CDR3 DNA: TGTGCCAGCAGTGAAGCGGCCGCTCCGTGTTTT
clone size: .
V gene: TRBV6-1
J gene: TRBJ1-3
D gene: .

CDR3 protein: CASRLRTGGLCQPQHF
CDR3 DNA: TGTGCAAGTCGCTTACGGACAGGGGGACTTTGTCAGCCCCAGCATTTT
clone size: .
V gene: TRBV12-2
J gene: TRBJ1-5
D gene: .

CDR3 protein: CASKKTSGRITDTQYF
CDR3 DNA: TGTGCCAGCAAAAAGACTAGCGGGAGGATCACAGATACGCAGTATTTT
clone size: .
V gene: TRBV7-2
J gene: TRBJ2-3
D gene: TRBD2

CDR3 protein: CASSQRVRINEKLFF
CDR3 DNA: TGTGCCAGCAGCCAGCGGGTGAGGATTAATGAAAAACTGTTTTTT
clone size: .
V gene: TRBV14
J gene: TRBJ1-4
D gene: .

CDR3 protein: CASSIFGTGGRTGELFF
CDR3 DNA: TGTGCCAGTAGTATATTCGGGACAGGGGGAAGAACCGGGGAGCTGTTTTTT
clone size: .
V gene: TRBV19
J gene: TRBJ2-2
D gene: TRBD1

CDR3 protein: CASLDRSSSYEQYF
CDR3 DNA: TGTGCCAGCCTGGACAGGTCCAGCTCCTACGAGCAGTACTTC
clone size: .
V gene: TRBV28
J gene: TRBJ2-7
D gene: TRBD1

CDR3 protein: CATSSPRQGVYEQYF
CDR3 DNA: TGTGCCACCAGTTCACCTAGGCAGGGGGTCTACGAGCAGTACTTC
clone size: .
V gene: TRBV24-1
J gene: TRBJ2-7
D gene: TRBD1

CDR3 protein: CASRAGTGVSNEKLFF
CDR3 DNA: TGTGCCAGCAGGGCCGGGACAGGAGTAAGTAATGAAAAACTGTTTTTT
clone size: .
V gene: TRBV2
J gene: TRBJ1-4
D gene: TRBD1

CDR3 protein: CASSQVPGRGYEQYF
CDR3 DNA: TGTGCCAGCAGCCAAGTTCCCGGGAGAGGTTACGAGCAGTACTTC
clone size: .
V gene: TRBV3-1/TRBV3-2
J gene: TRBJ2-7
D gene: .

CDR3 protein: CASSSGGPNEQFF
CDR3 DNA: TGCGCCAGCAGCTCGGGAGGGCCGAATGAGCAGTTCTTC
clone size: .
V gene: TRBV5-1
J gene: TRBJ2-1
D gene: TRBD2

CDR3 protein: CASSLPGTYTQYF
CDR3 DNA: TGCGCCAGCAGCTTGCCCGGGACATACACGCAGTATTTT
clone size: .
V gene: TRBV5-1
J gene: TRBJ2-3
D gene: .

CDR3 protein: CASSLQQGINTEAFF
CDR3 DNA: TGCGCCAGCAGCCTACAACAGGGAATCAACACTGAAGCTTTCTTT
clone size: .
V gene: TRBV4-1
J gene: TRBJ1-1
D gene: .

CDR3 protein: CASSLGQGLLLGGYTF
CDR3 DNA: TGTGCCAGCAGCTTAGGCCAGGGATTACTCCTCGGGGGCTACACCTTC
clone size: .
V gene: TRBV7-2
J gene: TRBJ1-2
D gene: .

CDR3 protein: CASSRDRGYEQYF
CDR3 DNA: TGTGCCAGCAGCCGGGACAGGGGCTACGAGCAGTACTTC
clone size: .
V gene: TRBV7-2
J gene: TRBJ2-7
D gene: TRBD1

CDR3 protein: CAIGGMGQGAIGDTQYF
CDR3 DNA: TGTGCCATCGGAGGGATGGGACAGGGGGCGATAGGGGATACGCAGTATTTT
clone size: .
V gene: TRBV10-3
J gene: TRBJ2-3
D gene: TRBD1

CDR3 protein: CASSGAGASYNEQFF
CDR3 DNA: TGCGCCAGCAGCGGGGCGGGAGCTTCCTACAATGAGCAGTTCTTC
clone size: .
V gene: TRBV5-1
J gene: TRBJ2-1
D gene: TRBD2

CDR3 protein: CASSTPGAGNEQFF
CDR3 DNA: TGTGCCAGCAGCACCCCAGGGGCGGGCAATGAGCAGTTCTTC
clone size: .
V gene: TRBV7-9
J gene: TRBJ2-1
D gene: .

CDR3 protein: CASSPPGTDTQYF
CDR3 DNA: TGTGCCAGCAGCCCCCCCGGCACAGATACGCAGTATTTT
clone size: .
V gene: TRBV11-2
J gene: TRBJ2-3
D gene: .

CDR3 protein: CASSDAASPLHF
CDR3 DNA: TGCGCCAGCAGTGACGCGGCTTCACCCCTCCACTTT
clone size: .
V gene: TRBV10-1
J gene: TRBJ1-6
D gene: .

CDR3 protein: CASGLRLAGASGELFF
CDR3 DNA: TGTGCTAGTGGTCTCCGACTAGCGGGAGCTTCCGGGGAGCTGTTTTTT
clone size: .
V gene: TRBV12-5
J gene: TRBJ2-2
D gene: TRBD2

CDR3 protein: CASSLDRGRGSEAFF
CDR3 DNA: TGCGCCAGCAGCTTGGACAGGGGGCGTGGGTCTGAAGCTTTCTTT
clone size: .
V gene: TRBV5-1
J gene: TRBJ1-1
D gene: TRBD1

CDR3 protein: CASSLGTGVIYGYTF
CDR3 DNA: TGTGCCAGCAGCTTAGGGACAGGGGTGATCTATGGCTACACCTTC
clone size: .
V gene: TRBV7-9
J gene: TRBJ1-2
D gene: TRBD1

CDR3 protein: CASSSPSGPGTQYF
CDR3 DNA: TGTGCCAGCAGCTCACCTAGCGGCCCGGGGACCCAGTACTTC
clone size: .
V gene: TRBV7-2
J gene: TRBJ2-5
D gene: TRBD2

CDR3 protein: CSAMSYYGYTF
CDR3 DNA: TGCAGTGCTATGTCATACTATGGCTACACCTTC
clone size: once
V gene: TRBV20-1
J gene: TRBJ1-2
D gene: .

CDR3 protein: CASSLTGTDSPLHF
CDR3 DNA: TGTGCCAGCAGCTTGACGGGAACGGATTCACCCCTCCACTTT
clone size: once
V gene: TRBV7-2
J gene: TRBJ1-6
D gene: .